The following is a T cell receptor (beta chain) sequence with its context. The V and J ends lost 0 bases and 1 base respectively, with 11 bases between them. Germline V CDR1 and CDR2: SGDLS, YYNGEE. This CDR3 has 16 residues. The source of the sample is a study of control samples from healthy donors and cancer patients. Repertoires were generated with immunoSEQ multiplex PCR, while TCRdb's copy carries only in-frame clones and drops some. The sample includes 100,000 to 150,000 clones, around nine tenths of them seen just once. Sequenced input: blood. The chain combines TRBV9 with TRBJ2-1; D possibly uses TRBD1 or TRBD2 (5 bases each). The clonotype was recovered from a man aged 35 to 55 in good health. This CDR3 is CASSVERGPSYNEQFF. The CDR3 nucleotides are TGTGCCAGCAGCGTAGAACGGGGACCTTCCTACAATGAGCAGTTCTTC.